Shown below are 27 T cell receptor beta chains from a single sample sequenced in a study of blood T cell repertoires in COVID-19. Using immunoSEQ multiplex PCR, the repertoire was profiled, and TCRdb retains in-frame clones only, with some absent. This sample has 120,000 to 150,000 clones, with roughly 86% found just once. Sequenced sample: peripheral blood. These receptor sequences come from a woman between 55 and 75 years old with acute or convalescent COVID-19.

The chain recombines TRBV15 with TRBJ1-6; the match to TRBD1 covers 7 bases. V dropped 7 bases and J dropped 5; count of bases not matched to a gene: 8. CDR3 length: 15 residues. Looked up from germline, CDR1 is LNHNV and CDR2 is YYDKDF (reference sequence). This CDR3 reads CATTRDSENNSPLHF. The CDR3 DNA sequence: TGTGCCACCACCCGGGACAGCGAAAATAATTCACCCCTCCACTTT.

This chain uses TRBV9 with TRBJ1-2, with D perhaps TRBD1 (5 bases). V shed 5 bases and J shed 3 bases, with 11 bases lying between them. The V gene's germline CDR1 is SGDLS and CDR2 YYNGEE. CDR3 length: 13 amino acids. CDR3 bases: TGTGCCAGCAGAGCCGGGACTGACTATGGCTACACCTTC. Protein: CASRAGTDYGYTF. Drawing the rest from reference TRBV9 and TRBJ1-2, the complete variable domain is DSGVTQTPKHLITATGQRVTLRCSPRSGDLSVYWYQQSLDQGLQFLIQYYNGEERAKGNILERFSAQQFPDLHSELNLSSLELGDSALYFCASRAGTDYGYTFGSGTRLTVV.

V and J are TRBV5-3 and TRBJ2-5, with 8 bases that match TRBD1. TRBV5-3 is sorted into the ORF group, with uncertain function. V lost 5 bases and J lost 4; bases outside the gene matches: 13. The CDR3 is 16 amino acids. The CDR3 protein is CARRDPRQGQRETQYF. CDR3 nucleotides: TGTGCCAGAAGAGACCCGAGACAGGGGCAGCGAGAGACCCAGTACTTC.

The chain is built from TRBV18 and TRBJ1-5, with D unresolved. Germline CDR1 KGHSH, CDR2 LQKENI. The CDR3 spans 13 residues. V was pared by 6 bases and J by 5 bases, with 11 bases between. This chain's CDR3 is CASSRERDQPQHF. The CDR3 DNA sequence: TGTGCCAGCTCGAGGGAACGAGATCAGCCCCAGCATTTT. Full variable domain (remainder filled in from reference TRBV18 and TRBJ1-5): NAGVMQNPRHLVRRRGQEARLRCSPMKGHSHVYWYRQLPEEGLKFMVYLQKENIIDESGMPKERFSAEFPKEGPSILRIQQVVRGDSAAYFCASSRERDQPQHFGDGTRLSIL.

This chain links TRBV2 with TRBJ2-5, with 16 nucleotides matching TRBD2. The CDR3 is made up of 17 amino acids. The germline V gene encodes CDR1 SNHLY and CDR2 FYNNEI. Trimming cost V 0 bases and J 6 bases; bases outside gene matches: 4. CDR3 sequence: CASSEAGTSGGVKTQYF. The CDR3 coding sequence is TGTGCCAGCAGTGAAGCGGGGACTAGCGGGGGGGTTAAGACCCAGTACTTC.

The chain couples TRBV7-2 to TRBJ1-6; weak D call: TRBD1 (6 bases). The CDR3 covers 15 residues. Trimming took off 1 base at V and 9 bases at J, with 13 bases between the two ends. Germline V gives CDR1 SGHTA, CDR2 FQGNSA. The CDR3 region has the DNA TGTGCCAGCAGCTTAGGGAGGGGGGGCGTTTCACCCCTCCACTTT. As protein: CASSLGRGGVSPLHF.

V gene TRBV10-1 combines with J gene TRBJ2-3; TRBD2 aligns across 10 bases. Trimming cost V 3 bases and J 5 bases; bases outside gene matches: 5. Looked up from germline, CDR1 is WNHNN and CDR2 is SYGVQD (reference sequence). CDR3 length: 15 amino acids. As DNA, the CDR3 is TGCGCCAGCAGTGATGGGGGACTAGCGATAGATACGCAGTATTTT. Protein: CASSDGGLAIDTQYF.

This clone has only a few counts. The V gene is TRBV5-1, the J gene TRBJ1-1, with TRBD1 as a possible D gene (6 bases). The V end was cut by 4 bases, the J end by 3 bases, with 19 bases between. Germline V gene lookup returns CDR1 SGHRS and CDR2 YFSETQ. There are 16 residues in the CDR3. DNA for the CDR3: TGCGCCAGCAGCACCGGGGGGGGCAGCAGCCACACTGAAGCTTTCTTT. Amino acids: CASSTGGGSSHTEAFF.

V gene TRBV11-2 combines with J gene TRBJ1-4, with a possible D match to TRBD1 (5 bases). CDR3 length: 12 residues. Germline lookup yields CDR1 SGHAT and CDR2 FQNNGV. Trimming stripped 5 bases from V and 8 bases from J, with 9 bases between. The CDR3 nucleotides read TGTGCCAGCAGCCGGGGGAGGGAAAAACTGTTTTTT. It is translated as CASSRGREKLFF. The whole variable domain, remainder taken from reference TRBV11-2 and TRBJ1-4, is EAGVAQSPRYKIIEKRQSVAFWCNPISGHATLYWYQQILGQGPKLLIQFQNNGVVDDSQLPKDRFSAERLKGVDSTLKIQPAKLEDSAVYLCASSRGREKLFFGSGTQLSVL.

The chain joins TRBV27 to TRBJ2-3; 9 bases fit TRBD1. Germline trimming cut 7 bases from V and 1 base from J; bases unmatched to any gene: 3. The CDR3 consists of 14 residues. Germline values: CDR1 MNHEY, CDR2 SMNVEV (reference sequence). CDR3 DNA: TGTGCCAGCAACCGGGACAGGGGCACAGATACGCAGTATTTT. Translating it yields CASNRDRGTDTQYF.

This clone was seen a single time. The chain carries TRBV19 and TRBJ1-1; 10 positions match TRBD1. The J segment lost 4 bases and the V segment lost 10 bases, leaving 12 bases of the junction unmatched. Germline CDR1 and CDR2: LNHDA and SQIVND (reference sequence). The CDR3 covers 15 residues. This CDR3 reads CATTPRDRGGTEAFF. CDR3 bases: TGTGCCACCACCCCTAGGGACAGGGGAGGCACTGAAGCTTTCTTT.

V gene TRBV3-1 (or the pseudogene TRBV3-2) combines with J gene TRBJ1-3; D not certain. Germline V gene lookup returns CDR1 LGHDT and CDR2 YNNKEL (reference sequence). Trimming pared 4 bases from V and 4 bases from J, leaving 17 bases between. This CDR3 comprises 16 residues. This CDR3 reads CASSPARWRPGNTIYF. CDR3 DNA: TGTGCCAGCAGCCCCGCCCGATGGAGGCCGGGAAACACCATATATTTT.

The V call is TRBV5-4, the J call TRBJ2-1, with TRBD2 identical over 11 bases. Trimming at V came to 6 bases and at J to 5 bases, leaving 7 bases not matched to a gene. From germline, CDR1 is SGHNT and CDR2 YYREEE (reference sequence). The CDR3 covers 15 residues. The CDR3 nucleotides are TGTGCCAGCAAAAGACTAGCGGGGAGAGACAATGAGCAGTTCTTC. Translated, it gives CASKRLAGRDNEQFF.

The genes are TRBV4-3 and TRBJ2-2; 8 nucleotides line up with TRBD1. The CDR3 is made up of 17 amino acids. CDR1 and CDR2 from the germline V gene are LGHNA and YSLEER. Trimming removed 1 base from V and 0 bases from J; junction bases left unmatched: 4. The CDR3 is CASSQAPGGANTGELFF. The CDR3 nucleotides are TGCGCCAGCAGCCAAGCCCCAGGGGGCGCGAACACCGGGGAGCTGTTTTTT.

This rearrangement joins TRBV5-1 to TRBJ1-1; D is unresolved. V lost 0 bases to trimming and J lost 7 bases, with 7 bases between them. CDR3 size: 12 residues. CDR1 SGHRS and CDR2 YFSETQ come from the germline V gene. CDR3 nucleotides: TGCGCCAGCAGCTTGGGAAAGAGTGAAGCTTTCTTT. Translation: CASSLGKSEAFF.

The chain uses TRBV4-1 and TRBJ2-7; 7 bases line up with TRBD1. The CDR3 runs to 15 residues. Germline lookup yields CDR1 MGHRA and CDR2 YSYEKL. Trimming at V came to 1 base and at J to 0 bases, leaving 3 bases not matched to a gene. CDR3 nucleotides: TGCGCCAGCAGCCAAGGGGGACAGAGCTCCTACGAGCAGTACTTC. Translated: CASSQGGQSSYEQYF.

The chain links TRBV28 to TRBJ2-7; TRBD2 aligns across 14 bases. Per germline, CDR1 MDHEN and CDR2 SYDVKM. J lost 4 bases, V lost 6 bases, and 5 bases had no gene match. This CDR3 contains 15 residues. The CDR3, as DNA: TGTGCCAGCAGCCCCGGACTAGCGGGGGGATACGAGCAGTACTTC. Translated: CASSPGLAGGYEQYF.

The chain's CDR3 is CASSWTSGGTGELFF. CDR3 bases: TGTGCCAGCAGCTGGACTAGCGGGGGCACCGGGGAGCTGTTTTTT. The rearrangement joins TRBV5-4 to TRBJ2-2, with 13 positions matching TRBD2. The CDR3 has 15 amino acids. Trimming cost V 3 bases and J 4 bases; bases outside gene matches: 0. Germline V lookup: CDR1 SGHNT, CDR2 YYREEE (reference sequence). Full variable domain (outside the CDR3, taken from reference TRBV5-4 and TRBJ2-2): ETGVTQSPTHLIKTRGQQVTLRCSSQSGHNTVSWYQQALGQGPQFIFQYYREEENGRGNFPPRFSGLQFPNYSSELNVNALELDDSALYLCASSWTSGGTGELFFGEGSRLTVL.

Comment on this clone: The sample has other DNA sequences that encode this CDR3 too. The chain is built from TRBV5-1 and TRBJ2-5; TRBD2 matches 7 bases. This CDR3 has 14 amino acids. With 4 bases clipped from V and 2 bases from J, the junction kept 5 bases outside the gene matches. Germline V gives CDR1 SGHRS, CDR2 YFSETQ. CDR3 sequence (DNA): TGCGCCAGCAGCGGCGGGACTATACAAGAGACCCAGTACTTC. Amino acids: CASSGGTIQETQYF.

This chain connects TRBV7-2 to TRBJ1-5; the D is unclear. The CDR3 contains 16 residues. The V end was cut by 1 base, the J end by 2 bases, with 12 bases between. The germline V gene has CDR1 SGHTA and CDR2 FQGNSA. The DNA of the CDR3 is TGTGCCAGCAGCTTAGTTGTCCCTGGGCGCAATCAGCCCCAGCATTTT. Residues: CASSLVVPGRNQPQHF.

V usage is TRBV6-1 and J usage is TRBJ1-1; D is ambiguous. V was pared by 1 base and J by 6 bases, with 15 bases between. In germline, CDR1 is MNHNS, CDR2 SASEGT. The CDR3 has 15 amino acids. The CDR3, as DNA: TGTGCCAGCAGTGAAGAATATGGTATTCCGGCTGAAGCTTTCTTT. Its translation is CASSEEYGIPAEAFF.

This clone was detected only once. The chain joins TRBV6-2 or TRBV6-3 to TRBJ2-1; maybe TRBD1 (6 bases). V was shortened by 3 bases and J by 6 bases, with 18 bases between the two germline ends. The CDR3 is 16 residues long. CDR1 MNHEY and CDR2 SVGEGT come from the germline V gene. CDR3 loop: CASSYGRGQIVNEQFF. CDR3 nucleotide sequence: TGTGCCAGCAGTTATGGTCGAGGACAGATAGTCAATGAGCAGTTCTTC.

The rearrangement uses TRBV28 and TRBJ1-4; 7 nucleotides line up with TRBD1. This CDR3 is 14 amino acids long. V dropped 5 bases and J dropped 7; count of bases not matched to a gene: 7. In germline, CDR1 is MDHEN, CDR2 SYDVKM. In DNA, the CDR3 is TGTGCCAGCAGTCAGGGGGGCCAACGTGAAAAACTGTTTTTT. Protein product: CASSQGGQREKLFF.

The chain has TRBV16 and TRBJ1-5; D ambiguous. The germline V gene encodes CDR1 KGHSY and CDR2 FQNENV. V was clipped by 1 base and J by 7 bases, with 11 bases between them. This CDR3 has 14 amino acids. In DNA, the CDR3 is TGTGCCAGCAGCCAATATTCCCCGGGGCAGCCCCAGCATTTT. Translation gives CASSQYSPGQPQHF. Full variable domain (remainder filled in from reference TRBV16 and TRBJ1-5): GEEVAQTPKHLVRGEGQKAKLYCAPIKGHSYVFWYQQVLKNEFKFLISFQNENVFDETGMPKERFSAKCLPNSPCSLEIQATKLEDSAVYFCASSQYSPGQPQHFGDGTRLSIL.

This sequence joins TRBV5-1 and TRBJ2-7; D not certain. The germline V gene encodes CDR1 SGHRS and CDR2 YFSETQ. CDR3 length equals 16 residues. Between the trimmed V and J ends, which lost 0 bases and 2 bases, there was a span of 15 bases. The CDR3 coding sequence is TGCGCCAGCAGCTTGGCCTCAGACATAAACCCCTACGAGCAGTACTTC. As protein: CASSLASDINPYEQYF.

This rearrangement joins TRBV27 to TRBJ2-7; 12 bases fit TRBD1. Germline V lookup: CDR1 MNHEY, CDR2 SMNVEV (reference sequence). The V gene end was trimmed by 7 bases and the J gene end by 6 bases; junction bases not matched to a gene: 7. This CDR3 has 14 amino acids. Written as DNA, the CDR3 is TGTGCCAGCACCTCCGGGACAGGGGGCCGCGAGCAGTACTTC. It is translated as CASTSGTGGREQYF.

The rearrangement uses TRBV7-2 and TRBJ2-3, with TRBD2 matching over 8 bases. Germline values: CDR1 SGHTA, CDR2 FQGNSA. V lost 3 bases, J lost 6 bases, and 11 bases stayed unmatched. CDR3 length: 16 residues. CDR3 region: CASSLSTWASGDTQYF. The CDR3 DNA reads TGTGCCAGCAGCTTGAGCACCTGGGCTAGCGGGGATACGCAGTATTTT.